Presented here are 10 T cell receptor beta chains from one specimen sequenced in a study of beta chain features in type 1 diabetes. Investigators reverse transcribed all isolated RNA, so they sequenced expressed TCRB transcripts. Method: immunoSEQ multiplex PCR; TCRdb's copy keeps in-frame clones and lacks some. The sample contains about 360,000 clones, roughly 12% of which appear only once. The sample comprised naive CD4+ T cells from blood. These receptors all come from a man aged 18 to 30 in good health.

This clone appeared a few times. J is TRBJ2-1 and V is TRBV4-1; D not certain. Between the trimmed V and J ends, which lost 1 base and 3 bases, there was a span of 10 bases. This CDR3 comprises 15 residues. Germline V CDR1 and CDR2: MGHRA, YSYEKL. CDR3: CASSQGSQLYNEQFF. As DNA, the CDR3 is TGCGCCAGCAGCCAAGGTAGTCAACTCTACAATGAGCAGTTCTTC.

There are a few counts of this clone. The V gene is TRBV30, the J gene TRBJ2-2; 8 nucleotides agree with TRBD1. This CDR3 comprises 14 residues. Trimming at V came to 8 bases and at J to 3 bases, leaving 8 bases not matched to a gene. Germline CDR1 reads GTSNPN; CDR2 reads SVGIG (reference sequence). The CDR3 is CARTTGEYTGELFF. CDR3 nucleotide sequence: TGTGCCAGGACGACAGGGGAGTACACCGGGGAGCTGTTTTTT. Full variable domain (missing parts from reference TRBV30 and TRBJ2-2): SQTIHQWPATLVQPVGSPLSLECTVEGTSNPNLYWYRQAAGRGLQLLFYSVGIGQISSEVPQNLSASRPQDRQFILSSKKLLLSDSGFYLCARTTGEYTGELFFGEGSRLTVL.

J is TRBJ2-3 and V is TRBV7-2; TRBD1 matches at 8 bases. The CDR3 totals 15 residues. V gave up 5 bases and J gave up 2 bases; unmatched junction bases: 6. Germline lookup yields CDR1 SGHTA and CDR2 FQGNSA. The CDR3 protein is CASSRTGGNTDTQYF. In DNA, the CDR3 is TGTGCCAGCAGCCGAACAGGGGGAAACACAGATACGCAGTATTTT.

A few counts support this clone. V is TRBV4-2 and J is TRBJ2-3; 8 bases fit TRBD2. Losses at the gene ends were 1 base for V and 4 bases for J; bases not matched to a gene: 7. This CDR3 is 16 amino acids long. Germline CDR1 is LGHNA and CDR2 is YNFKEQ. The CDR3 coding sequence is TGTGCCAGCAGCCAAGTAAGAGCGGGAGCCCCAGATACGCAGTATTTT. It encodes CASSQVRAGAPDTQYF.

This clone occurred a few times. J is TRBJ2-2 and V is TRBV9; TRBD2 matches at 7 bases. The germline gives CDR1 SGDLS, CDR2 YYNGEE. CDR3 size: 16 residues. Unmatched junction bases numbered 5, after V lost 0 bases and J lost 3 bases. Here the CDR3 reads CASSVGASGYTGELFF. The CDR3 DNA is TGTGCCAGCAGCGTAGGGGCTAGCGGATACACCGGGGAGCTGTTTTTT.

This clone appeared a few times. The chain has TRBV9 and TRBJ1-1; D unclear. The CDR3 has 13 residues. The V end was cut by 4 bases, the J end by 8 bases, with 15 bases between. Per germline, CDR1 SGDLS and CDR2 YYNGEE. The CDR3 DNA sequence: TGTGCCAGCAGCCTACTCCCTGGGAGAGAAGCTTTCTTT. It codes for CASSLLPGREAFF.

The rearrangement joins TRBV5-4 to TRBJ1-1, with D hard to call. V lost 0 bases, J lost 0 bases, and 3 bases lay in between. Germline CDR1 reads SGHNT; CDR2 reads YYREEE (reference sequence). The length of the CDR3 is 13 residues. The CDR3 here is CASSLAVNTEAFF. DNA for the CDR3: TGTGCCAGCAGCTTGGCAGTGAACACTGAAGCTTTCTTT. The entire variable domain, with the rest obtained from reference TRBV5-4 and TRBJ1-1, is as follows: ETGVTQSPTHLIKTRGQQVTLRCSSQSGHNTVSWYQQALGQGPQFIFQYYREEENGRGNFPPRFSGLQFPNYSSELNVNALELDDSALYLCASSLAVNTEAFFGQGTRLTVV.

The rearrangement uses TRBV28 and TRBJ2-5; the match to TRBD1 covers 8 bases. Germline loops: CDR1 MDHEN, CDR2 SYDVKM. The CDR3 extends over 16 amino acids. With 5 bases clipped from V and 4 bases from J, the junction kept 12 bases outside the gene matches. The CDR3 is CASSPRTGKLPETQYF. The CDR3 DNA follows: TGTGCCAGCAGTCCGAGGACAGGGAAACTACCAGAGACCCAGTACTTC.

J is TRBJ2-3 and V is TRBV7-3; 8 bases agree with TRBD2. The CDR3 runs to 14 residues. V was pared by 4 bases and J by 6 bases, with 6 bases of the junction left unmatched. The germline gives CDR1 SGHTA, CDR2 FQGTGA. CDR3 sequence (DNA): TGTGCCAGCAGCTCTAGCGGGTGGGACGATACGCAGTATTTT. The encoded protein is CASSSSGWDDTQYF.

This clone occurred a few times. CDR3 nucleotides: TGTGCCATCAGGGCCAGGGGTGCGGGAAACACCATATATTTT. As protein: CAIRARGAGNTIYF. The gene calls are TRBV10-3 and TRBJ1-3; maybe TRBD1 (6 bases). V lost 6 bases, J lost 4 bases, and 13 bases lay in between. The CDR3 is 14 residues long. Germline loops: CDR1 ENHRY, CDR2 SYGVKD.